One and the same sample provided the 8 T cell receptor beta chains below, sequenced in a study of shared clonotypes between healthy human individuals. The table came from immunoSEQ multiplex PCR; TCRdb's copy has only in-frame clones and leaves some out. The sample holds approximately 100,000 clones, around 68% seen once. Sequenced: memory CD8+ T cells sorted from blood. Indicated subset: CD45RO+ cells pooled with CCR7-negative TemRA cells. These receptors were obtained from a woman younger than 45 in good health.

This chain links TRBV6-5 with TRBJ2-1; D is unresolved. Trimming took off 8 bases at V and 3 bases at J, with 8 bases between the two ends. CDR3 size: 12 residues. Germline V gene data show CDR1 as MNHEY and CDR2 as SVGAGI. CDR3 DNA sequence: TGTGCCAGCGGACCTAACTACAATGAGCAGTTCTTC. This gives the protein CASGPNYNEQFF.

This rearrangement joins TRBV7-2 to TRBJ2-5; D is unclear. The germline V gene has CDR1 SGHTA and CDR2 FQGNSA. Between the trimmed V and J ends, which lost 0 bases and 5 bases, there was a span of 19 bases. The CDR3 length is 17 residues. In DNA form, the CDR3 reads TGTGCCAGCAGCTTAGCGGCGACATTCCTCTTCGGGGAGACCCAGTACTTC. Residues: CASSLAATFLFGETQYF.

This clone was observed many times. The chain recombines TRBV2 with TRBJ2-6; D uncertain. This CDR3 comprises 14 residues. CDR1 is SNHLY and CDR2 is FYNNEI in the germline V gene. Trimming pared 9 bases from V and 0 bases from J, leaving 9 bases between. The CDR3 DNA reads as TGTGCCAGGTACCCATACTCTGGGGCCAACGTCCTGACTTTC. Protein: CARYPYSGANVLTF. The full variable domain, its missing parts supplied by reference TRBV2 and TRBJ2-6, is EPEVTQTPSHQVTQMGQEVILRCVPISNHLYFYWYRQILGQKVEFLVSFYNNEISEKSEIFDDQFSVERPDGSNFTLKIRSTKLEDSAMYFCARYPYSGANVLTFGAGSRLTVL.

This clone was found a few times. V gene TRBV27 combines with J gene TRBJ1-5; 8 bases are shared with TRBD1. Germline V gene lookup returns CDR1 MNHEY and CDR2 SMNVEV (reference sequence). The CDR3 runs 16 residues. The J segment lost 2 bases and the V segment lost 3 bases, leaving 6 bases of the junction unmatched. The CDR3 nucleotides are TGTGCCAGCAGTTTGGACAGGGTTTCCGGCAATCAGCCCCAGCATTTT. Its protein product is CASSLDRVSGNQPQHF.

The CDR3 DNA reads as TGCGCCAGCAGCTTGATGGGGGGAGGTGAAAAACTGTTTTTT. Translating it yields CASSLMGGGEKLFF. The chain employs TRBV5-1 and TRBJ1-4; a weak D match, TRBD1 (5 bases). Germline values: CDR1 SGHRS, CDR2 YFSETQ. V dropped 1 base and J dropped 7 bases, with 11 bases sitting between them. The CDR3 covers 14 residues.

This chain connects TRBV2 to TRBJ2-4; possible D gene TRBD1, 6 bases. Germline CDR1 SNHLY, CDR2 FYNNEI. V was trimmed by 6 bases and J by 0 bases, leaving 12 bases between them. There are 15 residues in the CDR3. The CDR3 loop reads CASRIQGAAKNIQYF. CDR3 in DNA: TGTGCCAGCAGGATACAGGGCGCAGCCAAAAACATTCAGTACTTC. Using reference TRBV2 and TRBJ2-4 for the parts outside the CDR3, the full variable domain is EPEVTQTPSHQVTQMGQEVILRCVPISNHLYFYWYRQILGQKVEFLVSFYNNEISEKSEIFDDQFSVERPDGSNFTLKIRSTKLEDSAMYFCASRIQGAAKNIQYFGAGTRLSVL.

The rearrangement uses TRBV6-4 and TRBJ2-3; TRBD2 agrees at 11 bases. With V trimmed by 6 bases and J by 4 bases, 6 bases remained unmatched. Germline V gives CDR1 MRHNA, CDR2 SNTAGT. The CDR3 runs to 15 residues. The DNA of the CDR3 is TGTGCCAGCAGCGTCGGGACTAGCGGAGCAGATACGCAGTATTTT. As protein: CASSVGTSGADTQYF.

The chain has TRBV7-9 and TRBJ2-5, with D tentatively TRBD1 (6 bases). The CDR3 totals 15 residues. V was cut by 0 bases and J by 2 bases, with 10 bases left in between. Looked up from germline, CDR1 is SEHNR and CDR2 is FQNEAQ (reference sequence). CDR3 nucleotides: TGTGCCAGCAGCTTAGCAGGGGGTGTTCAAGAGACCCAGTACTTC. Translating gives CASSLAGGVQETQYF.